A single sample gave rise to the 5 T cell receptor beta chains below, sequenced in a study of CD8+CD57+ T cells in acquired aplastic anemia. CDR3 and TCR beta VDJ profiling relied on a genomic DNA template. TCRdb processed the reads anew with MiXCR; each CDR3 protein has one entry. The table includes about 130,000 distinct CDR3 sequences, 48% detected once. The sequenced sample consisted of sorted CD4+, CD8+, or CD8+CD57+ T cells (not recorded which) from PBMCs. All receptors derive from a human donor in good health, serving as a control.

For this clonotype: The junction differs from germline at one of its ends, possibly a read error. This chain connects TRBV15 to TRBJ2-7; D remains unclear. The germline V gene has CDR1 LNHNV and CDR2 YYDKDF (reference sequence). The length of the CDR3 is 14 residues. The CDR3 sequence: CATSGEDDSYEQYF. For the CDR3, the DNA is TGTGCCACCAGCGGAGAAGATGACTCCTACGAGCAGTACTTC.

This chain connects TRBV6-1 to TRBJ2-7; perhaps TRBD1 as D (6 bases). The CDR3 runs to 13 residues. Germline CDR1 MNHNS, CDR2 SASEGT. V was pared by 6 bases and J by 6 bases, with 15 bases between. CDR3 amino acids: CASSNDRKGEQYF. Here the CDR3 DNA reads TGTGCCAGCAGCAACGACAGGAAAGGCGAGCAGTACTTC.

In its sample, this clonotype was seen many times. The chain recombines TRBV6-5 with TRBJ2-7; D possibly uses TRBD1 or TRBD2 (6 bases each). CDR1 is MNHEY and CDR2 is SVGAGI in the germline V gene. This CDR3 has 15 residues. V was clipped by 2 bases and J by 0 bases, with 11 bases between them. The CDR3 DNA sequence: TGTGCCAGCAGTTACCAACAGGGAGGCTCCTACGAGCAGTACTTC. Protein sequence: CASSYQQGGSYEQYF.

This clonotype came up many times. The chain has TRBV7-2 and TRBJ2-1; 13 bases are a match to TRBD2. CDR3 length: 15 amino acids. V lost 6 bases to trimming and J lost 7 bases; unmatched junction nucleotides: 6. CDR1 is SGHTA and CDR2 is FQGNSA in the germline V gene. DNA for the CDR3: TGTGCCAGCAGTACCGGGACTAGCGGGGATAATGAGCAGTTCTTC. Residues: CASSTGTSGDNEQFF.

V is TRBV2 and J is TRBJ1-1; possibly TRBD1 for D (6 bases). V was pared by 3 bases and J by 7 bases, with 18 bases between. The length of the CDR3 is 15 residues. CDR1 is SNHLY, CDR2 FYNNEI, per germline. The CDR3 loop is CASSDLTGRRDEAFF. The CDR3, as DNA: TGTGCCAGCAGTGACCTCACAGGGAGACGGGATGAAGCTTTCTTT.